The rows below give T cell receptor beta chains drawn from one sample of a study of blood T cell repertoires in COVID-19. Sequenced by immunoSEQ multiplex PCR; TCRdb stores in-frame clones only, minus some. The table shows 200,000 to 250,000 clones, with approximately 86% occurring only once. Sequencing used peripheral blood. The source is a woman aged 25 to 39 who had recovered from COVID-19. CDR3s include the opening cysteine and the closing phenylalanine or tryptophan. The D gene is left open where the match is weak. Some rows have no size entry. The others give once, few or many, or a class for an expanded clone.

NA | TRBJ2-1 | NA | TRBV21-1 | CASSKLEHNEQFF | TGTGCCAGCAGCAAACTAGAGCACAATGAGCAGTTCTTC
TRBD1 | TRBJ2-2 | NA | TRBV14 | CASSRDRETGELFF | TGTGCCAGCAGCCGGGACAGGGAGACCGGGGAGCTGTTTTTT
NA | TRBJ1-2 | NA | TRBV5-1 | CASSLELNYGYTF | TGCGCCAGCAGCTTGGAACTTAACTATGGCTACACCTTC
TRBD1 | TRBJ1-6 | NA | TRBV7-2 | CASSPQDREDSPLHF | TGTGCCAGCAGCCCCCAGGACAGGGAAGATTCACCCCTCCACTTT
NA | TRBJ2-2 | NA | TRBV4-2 | CASSQDRGMGLPRELFF | TGTGCCAGCAGCCAAGATAGGGGTATGGGTCTCCCCAGGGAGCTGTTTTTT
TRBD1 | TRBJ2-7 | once | TRBV28 | CASLGTGGYEQYF | TGTGCCAGCTTGGGGACAGGGGGCTACGAGCAGTACTTC
NA | TRBJ2-2 | once | TRBV3-1/TRBV3-2 | CASSRLTNTGELFF | TGTGCCAGCAGCCGACTAACGAACACCGGGGAGCTGTTTTTT
NA | TRBJ2-1 | NA | TRBV5-6 | CASSFDYRVINEQFF | TGTGCCAGCAGCTTCGACTATCGGGTAATCAATGAGCAGTTCTTC
NA | TRBJ2-6 | NA | TRBV4-3 | CASSRGALRSSSGANVLTF | TGCGCCAGCAGCCGCGGAGCACTGCGAAGTTCCTCTGGGGCCAACGTCCTGACTTTC
TRBD1 | TRBJ1-4 | NA | TRBV7-9 | CASSFPGTGGEKLFF | TGTGCCAGCAGCTTCCCCGGGACAGGCGGGGAAAAACTGTTTTTT
TRBD2 | TRBJ2-2 | NA | TRBV3-1/TRBV3-2 | CASSQGGLAGNTGELFF | TGTGCCAGCAGCCAAGGGGGACTAGCGGGAAACACCGGGGAGCTGTTTTTT
TRBD1 | TRBJ2-1 | once | TRBV13 | CASSPLPDRRDNEQFF | TGTGCCAGCAGCCCTCTCCCGGACAGGAGAGACAATGAGCAGTTCTTC
TRBD1 | TRBJ1-1 | NA | TRBV7-9 | CASSWPRDRLNTEAFF | TGTGCCAGCAGCTGGCCCCGGGACAGGTTGAACACTGAAGCTTTCTTT
TRBD2 | TRBJ2-2 | NA | TRBV6-4 | CASSEAGGDTGELFF | TGTGCCAGCAGTGAAGCGGGGGGAGATACCGGGGAGCTGTTTTTT
TRBD2 | TRBJ2-5 | NA | TRBV7-2 | CASSFPSGAQETQYF | TGTGCCAGCAGCTTTCCTAGCGGGGCCCAAGAGACCCAGTACTTC
TRBD1 | TRBJ1-5 | NA | TRBV11-2 | CASSSDRDQPQHF | TGTGCCAGCAGCTCGGACAGGGATCAGCCCCAGCATTTT
TRBD1 | TRBJ2-1 | NA | TRBV7-9 | CASSLGGTGAEQFF | TGTGCCAGCAGCTTAGGGGGGACAGGGGCCGAGCAGTTCTTC
NA | TRBJ1-1 | once | TRBV15 | CATSRIGILMNTEAFF | TGTGCCACCAGCAGAATCGGGATCCTCATGAACACTGAAGCTTTCTTT
NA | TRBJ2-7 | NA | TRBV7-8 | CASSPRGYPYEQYF | TGTGCCAGCAGCCCGCGGGGTTACCCCTACGAGCAGTACTTC
TRBD2 | TRBJ2-3 | NA | TRBV20-1 | CSASRLADTDTQYF | TGCAGTGCTAGTAGACTAGCGGACACAGATACGCAGTATTTT
NA | TRBJ1-2 | NA | TRBV6-5 | CASRDHVVSGGYTF | TGTGCCAGCAGGGACCATGTGGTGAGCGGTGGCTACACCTTC
TRBD1 | TRBJ2-3 | NA | TRBV18 | CASSPDRGQDTQYF | TGTGCCAGCTCACCAGACAGGGGGCAAGATACGCAGTATTTT
NA | TRBJ2-1 | NA | TRBV4-1 | CASSQVRLGNEQFF | TGCGCCAGCAGCCAAGTCCGACTAGGGAATGAGCAGTTCTTC
TRBD1 | TRBJ2-7 | NA | TRBV5-5 | CASSLGPGQGVYF | TGTGCCAGCAGCTTGGGCCCGGGACAGGGTGTGTACTTC
TRBD1 | TRBJ1-6 | NA | TRBV13 | CASSIGTGDNSPLHF | TGTGCCAGCAGCATCGGGACAGGTGATAATTCACCCCTCCACTTT
NA | TRBJ1-1 | NA | TRBV4-1 | CASSRIITQGGTEAFF | TGCGCCAGCAGCCGGATCATTACACAGGGCGGCACTGAAGCTTTCTTT
TRBD2 | TRBJ2-5 | NA | TRBV9 | CASSGTGLAGGPQETQYF | TGTGCCAGCAGCGGAACGGGACTAGCGGGGGGGCCACAAGAGACCCAGTACTTC
NA | TRBJ1-5 | NA | TRBV7-2 | CASSLEGAGWNQPQHF | TGTGCCAGCAGCTTAGAAGGGGCAGGGTGGAATCAGCCCCAGCATTTT
TRBD1 | TRBJ1-1 | NA | TRBV2 | CASSGDREWYNTEAFF | TGTGCCAGCAGTGGCGACAGGGAATGGTATAACACTGAAGCTTTCTTT
TRBD1 | TRBJ1-2 | NA | TRBV5-4 | CASSLVDRGNYGYTF | TGTGCCAGCAGCTTGGTGGACAGGGGAAACTATGGCTACACCTTC
NA | TRBJ1-1 | NA | TRBV2 | CASSEAWVGQNTEAFF | TGTGCCAGCAGTGAAGCATGGGTTGGACAGAACACTGAAGCTTTCTTT
NA | TRBJ2-7 | NA | TRBV6-2/TRBV6-3 | CASSLSLAFNEQYF | TGTGCCAGCAGCCTTTCGCTAGCATTCAACGAGCAGTACTTC
TRBD1 | TRBJ1-1 | NA | TRBV25-1 | CASSGVPGQGLGTEAFF | TGTGCCAGCAGTGGTGTCCCGGGACAGGGATTAGGCACTGAAGCTTTCTTT
TRBD2 | TRBJ2-5 | NA | TRBV7-2 | CASSRGRGGLRQETQYF | TGTGCCAGCAGCCGTGGGCGGGGGGGCCTGAGGCAAGAGACCCAGTACTTC
TRBD1 | TRBJ2-4 | NA | TRBV10-3 | CAISNHEGANIQYF | TGTGCCATCAGCAACCATGAGGGGGCAAACATTCAGTACTTC
TRBD1 | TRBJ1-3 | NA | TRBV19 | CASSLASFRQGGGGNTIYF | TGTGCCAGTAGTCTCGCATCATTCAGACAGGGCGGTGGAGGAAACACCATATATTTT
TRBD1 | TRBJ1-4 | NA | TRBV11-2 | CASSRGTGTTNEKLFF | TGTGCCAGCAGCCGCGGGACAGGGACAACTAATGAAAAACTGTTTTTT